These T cell receptor beta chains were read from a single sample in a study of blood T cell repertoires in COVID-19. Data came from immunoSEQ multiplex PCR; TCRdb stores just in-frame clones and leaves some out. This table has approximately 310,000 clones, under 90% appearing once. The material sequenced was PBMCs or T cells enriched from blood (not recorded which). Receptors were obtained from a man in his fifties or sixties who had recovered from COVID-19. The CDR3 runs from the conserved cysteine through the conserved F or W. Fields, in order: D gene, J gene, clone size, V gene, CDR3 DNA, CDR3 protein. A D gene is named only where the DNA matches it firmly. The size of a clone is reported for some rows only, either as once, few or many, or as a class for expanded clones.

>TRBD1|TRBJ1-3|-|TRBV11-2
TGTGCCAGCAGCCCGACAGGGGCTGGAAACACCATATATTTT
CASSPTGAGNTIYF
>TRBD1|TRBJ2-5|-|TRBV7-3
TGTGCCAGCAGCGGGACAGATAAAGAGACCCAGTACTTC
CASSGTDKETQYF
>TRBD1|TRBJ1-1|-|TRBV13
TGTGCCAGCAGCTTACTGGGGACAGGGGGGTACACTGAAGCTTTCTTT
CASSLLGTGGYTEAFF
>-|TRBJ2-7|-|TRBV18
TGTGCCAGCTCACCACTACGGCAAACAAGGGGATTACCCCACGAGCAGTACTTC
CASSPLRQTRGLPHEQYF
>TRBD1|TRBJ1-5|-|TRBV19
TGTGCCAGTAGTATAGAAAGGGGGCAGGGTGTAGCAGCCCAGCATTTT
CASSIERGQGVAAQHF
>-|TRBJ1-5|-|TRBV28
TGTGCCAGCAGTTCCCCAAGCTGGGGCGCCGATCAGCCCCAGCATTTT
CASSSPSWGADQPQHF
>-|TRBJ1-2|once|TRBV19
TGTGCCAGTAGTATGTTATCGGGTGGACTCGCCTATGGCTACACCTTC
CASSMLSGGLAYGYTF
>TRBD2|TRBJ2-1|-|TRBV6-2/TRBV6-3
TGTGCCAGCAGTTCACCGACTAGCGGAGGTGGGGTCGACTTCTTC
CASSSPTSGGGVDFF
>TRBD2|TRBJ2-7|-|TRBV6-6
TGTGCCAGCAGTTACAGCGGGAGTTCCTACGAGCAGTACTTC
CASSYSGSSYEQYF
>-|TRBJ2-7|-|TRBV28
TGTGCCAGCAGTTTCCGACAGGCGCGATACGAGCAGTACTTC
CASSFRQARYEQYF
>-|TRBJ2-2|-|TRBV5-1
TGCGCCAGCAGCTCAAATACAGGGAACACCGGGGAGCTGTTTTTT
CASSSNTGNTGELFF
>-|TRBJ1-1|-|TRBV29-1
TGCAGCGTTGAAATGGAGGGGAAAGATACTGAAGCTTTCTTT
CSVEMEGKDTEAFF
>TRBD2|TRBJ2-3|-|TRBV23-1
TGCGCCAGCAGTCAACTCCTAGCGGGAAAGGGGGATACGCAGTATTTT
CASSQLLAGKGDTQYF
>-|TRBJ2-1|-|TRBV9
TGTGCCAGCAGCGTCCGGGGGTTAGGGAATGAGCAGTTCTTC
CASSVRGLGNEQFF
>-|TRBJ2-5|-|TRBV5-1
TGCGCCAGCAGCTCATCCCAATTGACAGGTCAAGAGACCCAGTACTTC
CASSSSQLTGQETQYF